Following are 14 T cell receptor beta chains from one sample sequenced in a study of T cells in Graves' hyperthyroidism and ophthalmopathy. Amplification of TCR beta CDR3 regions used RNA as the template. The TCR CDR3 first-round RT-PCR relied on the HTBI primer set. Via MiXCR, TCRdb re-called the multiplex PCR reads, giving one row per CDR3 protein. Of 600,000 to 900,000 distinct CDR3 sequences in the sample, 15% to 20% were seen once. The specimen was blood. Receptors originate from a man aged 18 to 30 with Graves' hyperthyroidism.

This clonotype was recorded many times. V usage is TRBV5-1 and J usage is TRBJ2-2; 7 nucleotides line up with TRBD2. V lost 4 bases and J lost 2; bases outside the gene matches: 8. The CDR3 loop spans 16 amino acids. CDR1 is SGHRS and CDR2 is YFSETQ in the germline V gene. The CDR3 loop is CASSPLASGNTGELFF. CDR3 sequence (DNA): TGCGCCAGCAGCCCGTTGGCTAGCGGAAACACCGGGGAGCTGTTTTTT.

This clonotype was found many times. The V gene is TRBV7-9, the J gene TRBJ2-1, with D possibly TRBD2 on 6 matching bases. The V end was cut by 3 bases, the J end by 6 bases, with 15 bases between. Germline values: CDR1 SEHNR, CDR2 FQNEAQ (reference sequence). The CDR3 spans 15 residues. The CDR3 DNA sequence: TGTGCCAGCAGCTTCCCCGGGGGTTCGGGCAATGAGCAGTTCTTC. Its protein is CASSFPGGSGNEQFF.

The CDR3, as DNA: TGTGCCAGTCTTGGGACAAAATGGTACCAAGAGACCCAGTACTTC. Amino acid sequence: CASLGTKWYQETQYF. The chain uses TRBV6-2 or TRBV6-3 and TRBJ2-5, with a tentative D call TRBD1 (6 bases). The CDR3 is 15 amino acids. With 9 bases removed from V and 0 bases from J, the gap between germline ends came to 17 bases. Germline V gene lookup returns CDR1 MNHEY and CDR2 SVGEGT.

CDR3 in amino acids: CASSTLGAGGTYNEQFF. DNA of the CDR3: TGTGCCAGCAGTACGCTTGGGGCGGGAGGGACATACAATGAGCAGTTCTTC. V is TRBV25-1 and J is TRBJ2-1; 9 bases are a match to TRBD2. This CDR3 contains 17 residues. J gave up 4 bases and V 5 bases, and 12 bases lay outside the gene matches. Germline V gene sequence: CDR1 MGHDK, CDR2 SYGVNS.

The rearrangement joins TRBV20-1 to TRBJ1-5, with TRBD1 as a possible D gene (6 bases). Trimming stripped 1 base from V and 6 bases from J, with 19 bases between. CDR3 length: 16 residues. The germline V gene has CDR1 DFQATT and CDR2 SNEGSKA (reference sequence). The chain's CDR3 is CSARVQEGGLGQPQHF. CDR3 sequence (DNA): TGCAGTGCTAGAGTCCAGGAGGGGGGTTTGGGTCAGCCCCAGCATTTT.

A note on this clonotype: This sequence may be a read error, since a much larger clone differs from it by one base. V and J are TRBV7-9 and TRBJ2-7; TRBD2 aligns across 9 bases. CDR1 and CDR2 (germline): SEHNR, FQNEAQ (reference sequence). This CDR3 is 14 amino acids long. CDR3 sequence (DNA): TGTGCCGGCAGACGATCTAGCGGGAATTACGAGCAGTACTTC. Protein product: CAGRRSSGNYEQYF.

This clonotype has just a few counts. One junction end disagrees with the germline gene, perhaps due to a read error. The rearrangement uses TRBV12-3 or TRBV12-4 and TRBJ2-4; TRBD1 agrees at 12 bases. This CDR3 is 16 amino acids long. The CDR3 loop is CAGSPGQGASKNIQYF. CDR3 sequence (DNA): TGTGCCGGCAGCCCGGGACAGGGGGCGTCCAAAAACATTCAGTACTTC.

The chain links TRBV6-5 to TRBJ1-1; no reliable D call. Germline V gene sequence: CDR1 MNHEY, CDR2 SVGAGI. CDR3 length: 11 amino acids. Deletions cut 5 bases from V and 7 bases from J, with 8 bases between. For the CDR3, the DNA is TGTGCCAGCAGTCCGGGGAATGAAGCTTTCTTT. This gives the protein CASSPGNEAFF.

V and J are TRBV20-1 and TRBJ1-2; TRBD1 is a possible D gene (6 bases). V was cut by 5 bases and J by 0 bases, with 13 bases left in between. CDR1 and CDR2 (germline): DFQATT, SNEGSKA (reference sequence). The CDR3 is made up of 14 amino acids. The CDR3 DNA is TGCAGTGCTGGGGAAGGGGGAGCTAACTATGGCTACACCTTC. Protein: CSAGEGGANYGYTF.

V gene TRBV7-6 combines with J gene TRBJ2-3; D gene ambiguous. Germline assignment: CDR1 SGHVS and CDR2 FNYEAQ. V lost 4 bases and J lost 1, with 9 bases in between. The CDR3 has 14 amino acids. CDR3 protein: CASSSTPGTDTQYF. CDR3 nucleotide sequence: TGTGCCAGCAGCTCGACGCCTGGCACAGATACGCAGTATTTT.

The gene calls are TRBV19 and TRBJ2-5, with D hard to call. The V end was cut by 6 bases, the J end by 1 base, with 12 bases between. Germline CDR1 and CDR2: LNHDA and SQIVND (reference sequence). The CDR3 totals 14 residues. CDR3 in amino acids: CASSMGYAQETQYF. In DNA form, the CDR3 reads TGTGCCAGTAGCATGGGTTATGCCCAAGAGACCCAGTACTTC.

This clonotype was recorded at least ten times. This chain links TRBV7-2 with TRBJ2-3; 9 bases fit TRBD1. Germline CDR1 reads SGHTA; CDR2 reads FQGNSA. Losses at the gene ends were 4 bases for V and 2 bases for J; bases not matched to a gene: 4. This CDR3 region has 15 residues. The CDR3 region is CASSSWDRATDTQYF. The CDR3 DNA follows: TGTGCCAGCAGCTCGTGGGACAGGGCCACAGATACGCAGTATTTT.

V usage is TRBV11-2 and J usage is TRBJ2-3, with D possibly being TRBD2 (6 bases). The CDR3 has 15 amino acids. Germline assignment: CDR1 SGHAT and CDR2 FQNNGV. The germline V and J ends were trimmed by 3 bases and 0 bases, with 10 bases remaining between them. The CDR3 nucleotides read TGTGCCAGCAGCTTTCGGGCGGGGAGCACAGATACGCAGTATTTT. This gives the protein CASSFRAGSTDTQYF.

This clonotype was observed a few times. The CDR3 DNA follows: TGTGCCTGGAGGCTCACAGGGGGCACTGAAGCTTTCTTT. Translation: CAWRLTGGTEAFF. The chain links TRBV30 to TRBJ1-1, with 8 bases matching TRBD1. The ends lost 3 bases at V and 4 bases at J; junction bases unmatched: 4. The CDR3 consists of 13 residues. The germline CDR1 and CDR2 sequences are GTSNPN and SVGIG (reference sequence).